This TCR beta chain was captured in a study of technical replicates of blood from several donors (dated by TCRdb to about 2017). The germline V gene (reference sequence) specifies SEHNR as CDR1 and FQNEAQ as CDR2. Compared with germline, V lacks 2 bases and J lacks 5 bases; bases without a gene match: 2. Measured from the cysteine to the phenylalanine, the CDR3 is 15 residues long. CDR3 DNA is the only sequence kept; it has 45 bases, read in frame from the first base. Library preparation employed the immunoSEQ multiplex PCR assay. TCRdb took this table from immuneACCESS and kept in-frame rearrangements with V and J called. Such tables lack part of the clones; where checked against another copy, unresolved V genes explain under half of the gap, and the rest is unexplained. The sample table shows just under 100,000 clones, and approximately 95% are seen once. The top ten clones comprise about 0.21% of the sample.

This clone was observed once. Its specific antigen is unknown. Within one base of it there is no much larger clone, and no base qualities were kept. This TCR came from a human donor in good health. The chain joins TRBV7-9 to TRBJ1-4, with 10 bases in between that match TRBD1. Sequences were obtained from T cells isolated from PBMCs. The CDR3 protein sequence reads: CASSLLGQGNEKLFF. The DNA sequence is given as TGTGCCAGCAGCTTACTGGGACAGGGGAATGAAAAACTGTTTTTT.